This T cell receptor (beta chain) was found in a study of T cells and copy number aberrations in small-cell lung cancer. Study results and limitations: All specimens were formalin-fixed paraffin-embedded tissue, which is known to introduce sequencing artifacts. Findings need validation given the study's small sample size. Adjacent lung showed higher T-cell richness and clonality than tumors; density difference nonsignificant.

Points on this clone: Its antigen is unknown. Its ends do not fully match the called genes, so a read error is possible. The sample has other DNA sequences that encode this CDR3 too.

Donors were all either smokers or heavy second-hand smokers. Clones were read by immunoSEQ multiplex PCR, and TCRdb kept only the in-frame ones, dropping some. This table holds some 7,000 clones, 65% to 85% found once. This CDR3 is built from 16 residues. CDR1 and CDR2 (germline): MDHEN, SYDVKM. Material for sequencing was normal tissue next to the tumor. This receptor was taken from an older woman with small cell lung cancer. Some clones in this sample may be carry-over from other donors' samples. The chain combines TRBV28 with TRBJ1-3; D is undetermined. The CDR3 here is CASSLYLGSSGNTIYF. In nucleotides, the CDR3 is TGTGCTAGCAGTTTATATTTGGGGAGCTCTGGAAACACCATATATTTT.